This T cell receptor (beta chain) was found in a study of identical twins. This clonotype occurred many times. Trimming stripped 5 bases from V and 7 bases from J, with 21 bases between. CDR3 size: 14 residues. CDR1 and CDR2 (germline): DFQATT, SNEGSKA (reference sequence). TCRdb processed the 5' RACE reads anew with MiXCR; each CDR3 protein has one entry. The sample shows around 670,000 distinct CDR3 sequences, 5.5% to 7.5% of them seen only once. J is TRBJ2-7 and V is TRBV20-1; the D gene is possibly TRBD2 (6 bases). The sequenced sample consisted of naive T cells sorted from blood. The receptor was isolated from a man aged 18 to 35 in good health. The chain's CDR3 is CSASVAGRVGEQYF. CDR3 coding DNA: TGCAGTGCTTCGGTGGCGGGAAGGGTAGGGGAGCAGTACTTC.